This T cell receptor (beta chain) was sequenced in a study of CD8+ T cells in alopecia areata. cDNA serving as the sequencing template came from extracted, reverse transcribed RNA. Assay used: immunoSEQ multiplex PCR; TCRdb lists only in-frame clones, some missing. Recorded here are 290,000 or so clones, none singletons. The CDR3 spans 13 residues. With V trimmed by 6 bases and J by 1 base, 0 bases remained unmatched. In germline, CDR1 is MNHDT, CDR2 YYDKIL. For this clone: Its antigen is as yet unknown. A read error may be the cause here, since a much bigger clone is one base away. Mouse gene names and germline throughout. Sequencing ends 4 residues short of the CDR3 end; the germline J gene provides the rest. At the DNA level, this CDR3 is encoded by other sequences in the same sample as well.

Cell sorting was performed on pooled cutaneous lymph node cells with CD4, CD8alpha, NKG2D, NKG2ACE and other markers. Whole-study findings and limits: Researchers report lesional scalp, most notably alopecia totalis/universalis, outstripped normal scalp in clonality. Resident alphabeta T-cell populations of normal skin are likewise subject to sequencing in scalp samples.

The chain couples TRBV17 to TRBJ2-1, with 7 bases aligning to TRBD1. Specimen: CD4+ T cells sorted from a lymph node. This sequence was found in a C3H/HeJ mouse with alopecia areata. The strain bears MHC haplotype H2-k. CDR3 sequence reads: CASRTGNYAEQFF. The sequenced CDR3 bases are TGTGCTAGCAGGACAGGGAACTATGCT.